This T cell receptor beta chain was identified during a study of CD4+ T cells in melanoma. Regarding the study as a whole: A reported correlation linked neoantigen-specific CD4+ T cells to CD8+, macrophage and B cell function.

Germline CDR1 reads SQVTM; CDR2 reads ANQGSEA. CDR3 length equals 13 residues. V lost 5 bases to trimming and J lost 3 bases, with 13 bases between them. TCRdb's table, derived via immunoSEQ multiplex PCR, lists solely in-frame clones and lacks some. The data show fewer than 15,000 clones, 50% to 75% seen once. Regarding this clone: Its antigen remains unknown.

The source is a human donor with melanoma. The sequenced material came from cells from a culture (not recorded whether cultured in vitro). This chain links TRBV29-1 with TRBJ1-1, with D possibly matching TRBD1 (6 bases). CDR3 DNA sequence: TGCAGCGTTCCGAGGGGGGGGTACACTGAAGCTTTCTTT. This codes for CSVPRGGYTEAFF.